The 29 T cell receptor beta chains below all came from one sample that was sequenced in a study of blood T cell repertoires in COVID-19. Sequencing was performed with immunoSEQ multiplex PCR; in TCRdb, only in-frame clones are kept and a portion is missing. The sample records roughly 440,000 clones, about 91% being singletons. Input material: peripheral blood. These receptors were taken from a woman between 45 and 60 years old with COVID-19, enrolled during active disease.

The J gene is TRBJ2-3, the V gene TRBV18, with 8 nucleotides matching TRBD2. Germline CDR1 reads KGHSH; CDR2 reads LQKENI. The V and J ends lost 3 bases and 8 bases, in that order; junction bases with no gene match: 10. There are 15 residues in the CDR3. This CDR3 is CASSPRVAGGGTQYF. CDR3 nucleotide sequence: TGTGCCAGCTCACCCAGAGTCGCGGGGGGAGGTACGCAGTATTTT.

The rearrangement uses TRBV4-1 and TRBJ1-1; D gene ambiguous. From germline, CDR1 is MGHRA and CDR2 YSYEKL. V was pared by 2 bases and J by 0 bases, with 7 bases between. The CDR3 covers 14 residues. The DNA for the CDR3 is TGCGCCAGCAGCCAAACCAGTTTGAACACTGAAGCTTTCTTT. Translating it yields CASSQTSLNTEAFF.

The chain carries TRBV19 and TRBJ2-7, with 7 bases identical to TRBD1. From germline, CDR1 is LNHDA and CDR2 SQIVND (reference sequence). The CDR3 consists of 14 residues. The J segment lost 0 bases and the V segment lost 4 bases, leaving 3 bases of the junction unmatched. CDR3 loop: CASSRDRDSYEQYF. Written as DNA, the CDR3 is TGTGCCAGTAGTAGAGACAGGGACTCCTACGAGCAGTACTTC.

This sequence joins TRBV20-1 and TRBJ2-5; D is unclear. Germline V CDR1 and CDR2: DFQATT, SNEGSKA (reference sequence). The V and J ends lost 3 bases and 5 bases respectively, with 13 bases between them. The CDR3 extends over 13 amino acids. CDR3 sequence (DNA): TGCAGTGCTAGTGTCTCCGAGGCGGAGACCCAGTACTTC. The encoded protein is CSASVSEAETQYF.

The chain recombines TRBV30 with TRBJ1-6, with TRBD1 identical over 10 bases. Germline CDR1 and CDR2: GTSNPN and SVGIG (reference sequence). Trimming took 8 bases from V and 12 from J; bases not matched to a gene: 10. The CDR3 totals 13 residues. The CDR3 bases are TGTGCCCGCGACGACAGGGGGCTGGGACCCCTCCACTTT. Translation gives CARDDRGLGPLHF.

This chain uses TRBV9 with TRBJ1-2, with 9 bases that match TRBD1. The ends lost 4 bases at V and 3 bases at J; junction bases unmatched: 7. This CDR3 contains 15 residues. Germline V gene data show CDR1 as SGDLS and CDR2 as YYNGEE. The DNA for the CDR3 is TGTGCCAGCAGCTCCCGACAGGGGGACCACTATGGCTACACCTTC. This sequence encodes CASSSRQGDHYGYTF.

The chain employs TRBV4-2 and TRBJ2-3; D is possibly TRBD2 (5 bases). The CDR3 contains 14 residues. Trimming shortened V by 6 bases and J by 0 bases, and 10 bases separated the two germline ends. Germline V gene lookup returns CDR1 LGHNA and CDR2 YNFKEQ. The CDR3 is CASSPRTSTDTQYF. The CDR3 region has the DNA TGTGCCAGCAGTCCTAGGACTAGCACAGATACGCAGTATTTT.

The chain recombines TRBV24-1 with TRBJ2-3; 7 bases fit TRBD2. J was trimmed by 3 bases and V by 5 bases; bases with no gene match: 4. The CDR3 covers 14 residues. Germline CDR1 is KGHDR and CDR2 is SFDVKD. The CDR3 loop reads CATSGGDYTDTQYF. The CDR3 region has the DNA TGTGCCACCAGTGGTGGGGACTATACAGATACGCAGTATTTT.

The table lists this clone with a count of one. The chain employs TRBV12-5 and TRBJ2-6; TRBD2 aligns across 7 bases. This CDR3 comprises 17 residues. V lost 3 bases to trimming and J lost 4 bases; unmatched junction nucleotides: 9. Germline CDR1 reads LGHNT; CDR2 reads FRNRAP. Written as DNA, the CDR3 is TGTGCTAGTGGTTTAGGGACTACCTCTTCGGGGGCCAACGTCCTGACTTTC. Its protein is CASGLGTTSSGANVLTF.

V gene TRBV6-2 or TRBV6-3 combines with J gene TRBJ1-2; TRBD1 agrees at 9 bases. Trimming took 4 bases from V and 8 from J; bases not matched to a gene: 8. This CDR3 region has 14 residues. Germline V lookup: CDR1 MNHEY, CDR2 SVGEGT. CDR3 loop: CASSSTGTGNGYTF. DNA for the CDR3: TGTGCCAGCAGTTCGACCGGGACAGGGAACGGCTACACCTTC.

This sequence joins TRBV5-1 and TRBJ2-5; 9 nucleotides line up with TRBD1. The CDR3 runs 16 residues. The V and J ends lost 0 bases and 5 bases, in that order; junction bases with no gene match: 8. Per germline, CDR1 SGHRS and CDR2 YFSETQ. The CDR3 nucleotides are TGCGCCAGCAGCTTGGGACAGGGGGGAAGAAAGGAGACCCAGTACTTC. It codes for CASSLGQGGRKETQYF.

The rearrangement links TRBV2 to TRBJ1-3; no clear D gene. In germline, CDR1 is SNHLY, CDR2 FYNNEI. The ends were cut back, 1 base at V and 0 bases at J, with 7 bases in the middle. This CDR3 comprises 15 residues. The DNA of the CDR3 is TGTGCCAGCAGTGAAGAAGCTATCTCTGGAAACACCATATATTTT. It codes for CASSEEAISGNTIYF. Combining the CDR3 with reference TRBV2 and TRBJ1-3 gives the whole variable domain EPEVTQTPSHQVTQMGQEVILRCVPISNHLYFYWYRQILGQKVEFLVSFYNNEISEKSEIFDDQFSVERPDGSNFTLKIRSTKLEDSAMYFCASSEEAISGNTIYFGEGSWLTVV.

This clone was seen only once. This chain uses TRBV9 with TRBJ2-5; D is ambiguous. The CDR3 consists of 15 residues. V gave up 0 bases and J gave up 5 bases, with 14 bases separating them. Germline CDR1 reads SGDLS; CDR2 reads YYNGEE. Here the CDR3 DNA reads TGTGCCAGCAGCGTAGGAAGTCTAGTGGAGGAGACCCAGTACTTC. The encoded protein is CASSVGSLVEETQYF.

The chain employs TRBV3-1 (or the pseudogene TRBV3-2) and TRBJ2-3; D might be TRBD2 (6 bases). V gave up 0 bases and J gave up 3 bases, with 16 bases separating them. The CDR3 is 17 residues long. Germline V gene lookup returns CDR1 LGHDT and CDR2 YNNKEL (reference sequence). CDR3 protein: CASSQEGLARETDTQYF. In DNA form, the CDR3 reads TGTGCCAGCAGCCAAGAGGGTCTAGCGAGGGAAACAGATACGCAGTATTTT.

This chain uses TRBV28 with TRBJ1-6; D uncertain. CDR1 and CDR2 (germline): MDHEN, SYDVKM. CDR3 length: 14 amino acids. Trimming stripped 2 bases from V and 6 bases from J, with 8 bases between. This CDR3 reads CASSLPQSNSPLHF. The CDR3 DNA follows: TGTGCCAGCAGTTTACCACAGAGTAATTCACCCCTCCACTTT.

V usage is TRBV28 and J usage is TRBJ1-5, with 9 bases that match TRBD1. V lost 6 bases and J lost 4; bases outside the gene matches: 7. Looked up from germline, CDR1 is MDHEN and CDR2 is SYDVKM. CDR3 length: 15 amino acids. CDR3 bases: TGTGCCAGCAGAGGGGGGGGGACAGGGAATCAGCCCCAGCATTTT. Protein product: CASRGGGTGNQPQHF.

The chain has TRBV6-5 and TRBJ1-1; perhaps TRBD1 as D (6 bases). The CDR3 covers 14 residues. Germline assignment: CDR1 MNHEY and CDR2 SVGAGI. Trimming cost V 8 bases and J 6 bases, with 19 bases left between them. The CDR3 reads CASPLMGHSPEAFF. The CDR3, as DNA: TGTGCCAGCCCCCTTATGGGACATTCCCCTGAAGCTTTCTTT.

V and J are TRBV4-1 and TRBJ2-1; 7 bases align to TRBD2. Germline V gene data show CDR1 as MGHRA and CDR2 as YSYEKL. CDR3 length equals 15 residues. The ends lost 1 base at V and 2 bases at J; junction bases unmatched: 2. The CDR3 loop is CASSQGGGTYNEQFF. As DNA, the CDR3 is TGCGCCAGCAGCCAAGGGGGAGGGACCTACAATGAGCAGTTCTTC.

The chain carries TRBV24-1 and TRBJ1-1; 7 bases match TRBD1. Unmatched junction bases numbered 7, after V lost 2 bases and J lost 11 bases. Per germline, CDR1 KGHDR and CDR2 SFDVKD. The CDR3 extends over 13 amino acids. The CDR3 here is CATSDSPQGMAFF. CDR3 coding DNA: TGTGCCACCAGTGATTCCCCACAGGGGATGGCTTTCTTT.

The chain couples TRBV7-9 to TRBJ1-1, with D unclear. The CDR3 covers 17 residues. CDR1 and CDR2 (germline): SEHNR, FQNEAQ (reference sequence). Trimming cost V 0 bases and J 6 bases, with 20 bases left between them. Here the CDR3 reads CASSLAHTASDEAEAFF. The CDR3 coding sequence is TGTGCCAGCAGCTTAGCGCACACGGCGAGCGACGAGGCTGAAGCTTTCTTT.

The chain recombines TRBV5-1 with TRBJ2-5, with D maybe TRBD2 (5 bases). This CDR3 is 13 amino acids long. In germline, CDR1 is SGHRS, CDR2 YFSETQ. Trimming cost V 2 bases and J 2 bases, with 7 bases left between them. Here the CDR3 DNA reads TGCGCCAGCAGCTTTGGGAGACAAGAGACCCAGTACTTC. This encodes CASSFGRQETQYF.

The V and J genes are TRBV6-1 and TRBJ2-3, with D tentatively TRBD1 (6 bases). CDR1 and CDR2 (germline): MNHNS, SASEGT. CDR3 length: 14 residues. V was shortened by 0 bases and J by 4 bases, with 8 bases between the two germline ends. CDR3 region: CASSEAAGADTQYF. The CDR3 nucleotides are TGTGCCAGCAGTGAAGCGGCAGGGGCAGATACGCAGTATTTT.

The genes are TRBV4-1 and TRBJ1-5; the D gene is possibly TRBD1 (5 bases). V was pared by 1 base and J by 1 base, with 20 bases between. CDR3 length equals 19 residues. Germline V gives CDR1 MGHRA, CDR2 YSYEKL. The CDR3: CASSQVRGVGGWSNQPQHF. The DNA of the CDR3 is TGCGCCAGCAGCCAAGTTCGGGGAGTGGGGGGGTGGAGCAATCAGCCCCAGCATTTT.

The chain employs TRBV7-2 and TRBJ1-4; 7 bases align to TRBD1. This CDR3 has 14 residues. The germline V gene encodes CDR1 SGHTA and CDR2 FQGNSA. J lost 7 bases, V lost 5 bases, and 7 bases had no gene match. The CDR3 loop is CASSLTGLGEKLFF. CDR3 sequence (DNA): TGTGCCAGCAGCCTGACAGGGTTAGGTGAAAAACTGTTTTTT.

The CDR3 sequence: CASSQGLAGAYNEQFF. The CDR3 DNA sequence: TGTGCCAGCAGCCAGGGACTAGCGGGGGCATACAATGAGCAGTTCTTC. The chain carries TRBV3-1 (or the pseudogene TRBV3-2) and TRBJ2-1, with 14 bases fitting TRBD2. Trimming removed 3 bases from V and 4 bases from J; junction bases left unmatched: 2. This CDR3 spans 16 amino acids. Per germline, CDR1 LGHDT and CDR2 YNNKEL (reference sequence).

This chain links TRBV5-1 with TRBJ2-3; D gene uncertain. In germline, CDR1 is SGHRS, CDR2 YFSETQ. The CDR3 is made up of 14 amino acids. Trimming pared 0 bases from V and 4 bases from J, leaving 9 bases between. CDR3: CASSLGATSDTQYF. The CDR3 DNA reads TGCGCCAGCAGCTTGGGGGCGACGTCAGATACGCAGTATTTT.

The chain has TRBV11-1 and TRBJ2-1; 9 bases agree with TRBD1. Trimming took 3 bases from V and 7 from J; bases not matched to a gene: 7. The germline V gene encodes CDR1 SGHAT and CDR2 FQDESV (reference sequence). The CDR3 runs 15 residues. CDR3 nucleotide sequence: TGTGCCAGCAGCTTCAGGGACAGGGCTTTGAATGAGCAGTTCTTC. This encodes CASSFRDRALNEQFF. Looking up the rest from reference TRBV11-1 and TRBJ2-1 gives the full variable domain: EAEVAQSPRYKITEKSQAVAFWCDPISGHATLYWYRQILGQGPELLVQFQDESVVDDSQLPKDRFSAERLKGVDSTLKIQPAELGDSAMYLCASSFRDRALNEQFFGPGTRLTVL.

The V gene is TRBV18, the J gene TRBJ2-3; TRBD1 matches at 10 bases. Looked up from germline, CDR1 is KGHSH and CDR2 is LQKENI. The CDR3 is 17 amino acids. Trimming took 2 bases from V and 4 from J; bases not matched to a gene: 9. Here the CDR3 DNA reads TGTGCCAGCTCACCATCCTCGGGACAGGGGACCTCAGATACGCAGTATTTT. Translating it yields CASSPSSGQGTSDTQYF.

The chain carries TRBV5-1 and TRBJ2-1; 9 bases are shared with TRBD1. The trim removed 4 bases at V and 5 bases at J, leaving 7 bases unmatched. CDR1 is SGHRS, CDR2 YFSETQ, per germline. This CDR3 has 15 residues. CDR3 sequence reads: CASSLRQGGDNEQFF. CDR3 DNA: TGCGCCAGCAGCCTTCGACAGGGGGGAGACAATGAGCAGTTCTTC.